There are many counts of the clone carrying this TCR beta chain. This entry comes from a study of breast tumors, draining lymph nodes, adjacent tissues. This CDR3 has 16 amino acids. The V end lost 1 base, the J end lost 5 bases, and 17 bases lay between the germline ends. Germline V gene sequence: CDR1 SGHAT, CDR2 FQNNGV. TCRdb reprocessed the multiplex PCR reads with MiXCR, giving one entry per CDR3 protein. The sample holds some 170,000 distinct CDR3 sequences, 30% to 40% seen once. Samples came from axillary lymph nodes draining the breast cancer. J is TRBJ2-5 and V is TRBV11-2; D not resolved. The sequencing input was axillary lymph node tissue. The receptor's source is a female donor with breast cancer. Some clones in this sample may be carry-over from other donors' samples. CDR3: CASSLGVQAAQETQYF. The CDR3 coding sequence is TGTGCCAGCAGCTTAGGGGTTCAGGCGGCGCAGGAGACCCAGTACTTC. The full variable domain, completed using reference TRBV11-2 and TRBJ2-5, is EAGVAQSPRYKIIEKRQSVAFWCNPISGHATLYWYQQILGQGPKLLIQFQNNGVVDDSQLPKDRFSAERLKGVDSTLKIQPAKLEDSAVYLCASSLGVQAAQETQYFGPGTRLLVL.